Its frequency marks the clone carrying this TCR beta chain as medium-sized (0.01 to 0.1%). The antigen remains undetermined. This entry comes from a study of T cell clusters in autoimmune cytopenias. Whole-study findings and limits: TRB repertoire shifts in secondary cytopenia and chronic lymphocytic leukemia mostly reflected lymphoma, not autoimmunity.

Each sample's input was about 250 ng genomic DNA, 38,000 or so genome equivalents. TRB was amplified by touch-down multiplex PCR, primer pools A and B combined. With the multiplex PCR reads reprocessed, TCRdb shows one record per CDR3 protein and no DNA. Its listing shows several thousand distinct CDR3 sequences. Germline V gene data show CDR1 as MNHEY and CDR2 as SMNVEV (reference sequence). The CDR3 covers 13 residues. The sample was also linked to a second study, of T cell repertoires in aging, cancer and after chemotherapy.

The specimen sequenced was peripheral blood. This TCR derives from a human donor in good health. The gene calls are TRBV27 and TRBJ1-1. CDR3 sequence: CASRQSTNTEAFF.